This TCR beta chain was captured by sequencing in a study of blood T cell repertoires in COVID-19. Study summary: Donors in the United States, Italy and Spain gave samples during acute or convalescent COVID-19.

This CDR3 contains 21 residues. As handled by the study authors: Amplification from reference gene primers served as the basis for estimated nucleated cell counts. The table came from immunoSEQ multiplex PCR; TCRdb's copy has only in-frame clones and leaves some out. D and trimming come from the DNA, and the V and J calls and clone size come from that table. The data show approximately 91,000 clones, 70% to 85% seen once. V usage is TRBV21-1 and J usage is TRBJ2-2; the table's D call TRBD2 went unverified against the DNA. TRBV21-1 is given as a pseudogene. The sequencing sample was made of peripheral blood. The receptor was derived from a man between 65 and 85 years old with acute or convalescent COVID-19. The CDR3 is CASSKRTLCGLAGENTGELFF. The DNA for the CDR3 is TGTGCCAGCAGCAAACGCACCCTTTGCGGACTAGCGGGAGAGAACACCGGGGAGCTGTTTTTT.